The 4 T cell receptor beta chains reported below all come from one sample, sequenced in a study of T cell responses to AZD1222 COVID-19 vaccine. Libraries were prepared by immunoSEQ multiplex PCR; TCRdb keeps only in-frame clonotypes and omits some of them. The data contain 150,000 or so clones, 70% to 90% of them singletons. The sample consisted of peripheral blood, taken 28 days after the second dose of the MenACWY control vaccine. The receptors derive from an adult who received the MenACWY meningococcal vaccine as a control.

This chain's CDR3 is CASSPAGWPNSPLHF. DNA of the CDR3: TGTGCCAGCAGCCCGGCGGGTTGGCCTAATTCACCCCTCCACTTT. The rearrangement joins TRBV11-3 to TRBJ1-6; D is unresolved. The CDR3 is 15 amino acids. The germline V gene encodes CDR1 SGHNT and CDR2 YENEEA. Deletions cut 5 bases from V and 6 bases from J, with 14 bases between.

This clone was observed once. The chain recombines TRBV19 with TRBJ2-5, with D hard to call. CDR3 length: 16 amino acids. Between the trimmed V and J ends, which lost 3 bases and 4 bases, there was a span of 18 bases. Germline loops: CDR1 LNHDA, CDR2 SQIVND (reference sequence). CDR3 amino acids: CASSMELWSWGETQYF. CDR3 DNA: TGTGCCAGTAGTATGGAGCTTTGGAGTTGGGGAGAGACCCAGTACTTC. The variable domain in full, with the rest retrieved from reference TRBV19 and TRBJ2-5, is DGGITQSPKYLFRKEGQNVTLSCEQNLNHDAMYWYRQDPGQGLRLIYYSQIVNDFQKGDIAEGYSVSREKKESFPLTVTSAQKNPTAFYLCASSMELWSWGETQYFGPGTRLLVL.

This clone was counted once. The V and J genes are TRBV6-5 and TRBJ1-1; the D is unclear. This CDR3 is 13 amino acids long. Germline assignment: CDR1 MNHEY and CDR2 SVGAGI. V was shortened by 1 base and J by 10 bases, with 13 bases between the two germline ends. CDR3 in DNA: TGTGCCAGCAGTTACTTGAGGGAATCGGGAGCTTTCTTT. Translation: CASSYLRESGAFF.

A single count supports this clone. The genes are TRBV6-2 or TRBV6-3 and TRBJ2-1, with D tentatively TRBD1 (5 bases). The CDR3 covers 14 residues. With 2 bases removed from V and 6 bases from J, the gap between germline ends came to 11 bases. Germline-derived CDR1 and CDR2 are MNHEY and SVGEGT. The CDR3 reads CASSYGSRANEQFF. DNA for the CDR3: TGTGCCAGCAGTTACGGGTCCAGGGCCAATGAGCAGTTCTTC.